These 8 T cell receptor beta chains were sequenced from one sample in a study of regulatory T cells in long-lasting Graves disease (TCRdb year 2021). The sample's time point label, decoded: newly diagnosed GD, antithyroid drugs for less than 3 months. RNA was extracted from PBMCs in TRIzol for both TCR sequencing and RNA sequencing. Library prep was done by multiplex PCR. These reads were obtained on an Illumina HiSeq 4000. iRepertoire HTBI primers and Arm-PCR amplification of CDR3 regions were used to construct TCR beta libraries. Clones were called with MiXCR by TCRdb after fastp trimmed the public reads at Q25, and only in-frame beta chains were retained. Each entry is one CDR3 protein sequence, shown with its most common DNA and genes. This sample comprises around 360,000 distinct CDR3 sequences, roughly 15% of them detected only once. Around 20% of the sample belongs to the ten largest clones.

This sample was also put to use in a study of T cells in Graves' hyperthyroidism and ophthalmopathy.

The starting material was peripheral blood mononuclear cells (PBMCs), obtained at new diagnosis, from a patient treated with antithyroid drugs. All receptors come from a woman in her late teens or twenties with Graves disease. Donor details come from another sample of the same person, matched by shared clones.

As regards this clonotype: With a much larger clone just one base away, this may be a read error. V and J are TRBV5-5 and TRBJ2-4; perhaps TRBD2 as D (5 bases). Germline V CDR1 and CDR2: SGHKS, YYEKEE (reference sequence). CDR3 size: 14 residues. The CDR3 sequence: CASSFQLAKSIQYF. Here the CDR3 DNA reads TGTGCCAGCAGCTTTCAGCTAGCCAAAAGCATTCAGTACTTC.

In this sample, this clonotype turned up many times. The chain joins TRBV3-1 to TRBJ1-4; 8 bases fit TRBD1. The trim removed 1 base at V and 8 bases at J, leaving 9 bases unmatched. This CDR3 is 16 amino acids long. Germline assignment: CDR1 LGHDT and CDR2 YNNKEL (reference sequence). The CDR3 DNA follows: TGTGCCAGCAGCCAAGTCAACGACAGGGGCGGCGAAAAACTGTTTTTT. Its protein is CASSQVNDRGGEKLFF.

The chain uses TRBV4-1 and TRBJ2-4, with a tentative D call TRBD1 (5 bases). Germline lookup yields CDR1 MGHRA and CDR2 YSYEKL. V lost 2 bases, J lost 4 bases, and 15 bases lay in between. The CDR3 runs to 16 residues. CDR3 loop: CASSQYSAGPKNIQYF. The CDR3 coding sequence is TGCGCCAGCAGCCAATACAGTGCAGGGCCAAAAAACATTCAGTACTTC.

This clonotype was observed a handful of times. V is TRBV6-9 and J is TRBJ2-2; TRBD2 agrees at 11 bases. Unmatched junction bases numbered 18, after V lost 3 bases and J lost 6 bases. The CDR3 has 20 amino acids. Germline assignment: CDR1 MNHGY and CDR2 SVAAGI. As DNA, the CDR3 is TGTGCCAGCAGTTACTTTAGCGGGGGGGCCGTGACTATAGATGCCGGGGAGCTGTTTTTT. As protein: CASSYFSGGAVTIDAGELFF.

The sample holds many counts of this clonotype. The chain links TRBV3-1 to TRBJ2-3; tentatively, D is TRBD2 (6 bases). The ends were cut back, 5 bases at V and 3 bases at J, with 15 bases in the middle. Germline V gives CDR1 LGHDT, CDR2 YNNKEL (reference sequence). This CDR3 comprises 15 residues. In DNA form, the CDR3 reads TGTGCCAGCAGCGGACTAAAATCCGAGACAGATACGCAGTATTTT. This codes for CASSGLKSETDTQYF.

This clonotype has a count of ten or more. The chain links TRBV19 to TRBJ2-6, with D perhaps matching TRBD2 (5 bases). Trimming took 1 base from V and 1 from J, leaving 8 bases between them. This CDR3 contains 16 residues. Germline lookup yields CDR1 LNHDA and CDR2 SQIVND (reference sequence). The CDR3 DNA reads TGTGCCAGTAGTATAGGAGAGGGTTCTGGGGCCAACGTCCTGACTTTC. This encodes CASSIGEGSGANVLTF.

This clonotype was observed at least ten times. V gene TRBV5-4 combines with J gene TRBJ2-3; the D gene is possibly TRBD1 (6 bases). Trimming left V 1 base short and J 2 bases short, with 17 bases between. The CDR3 contains 17 residues. Germline CDR1 reads SGHNT; CDR2 reads YYREEE (reference sequence). The chain's CDR3 is CASSLLAVGGNTDTQYF. The CDR3 coding sequence is TGTGCCAGCAGCTTGCTGGCCGTAGGGGGTAACACAGATACGCAGTATTTT.

This clonotype was detected many times. The chain joins TRBV4-1 to TRBJ2-7; D is ambiguous. CDR3 length equals 13 residues. CDR1 is MGHRA and CDR2 is YSYEKL in the germline V gene. Deletions cut 0 bases from V and 6 bases from J, with 9 bases between. Written as DNA, the CDR3 is TGCGCCAGCAGCCAAGATCTAGTGCGCGAGCAGTACTTC. Its translation: CASSQDLVREQYF.